Listed below are T cell receptor beta chains from one sample, sequenced in a study of T cells in Graves' hyperthyroidism and ophthalmopathy. A single record per CDR3 protein comes from TCRdb applying MiXCR to the multiplex PCR reads. The sample gives about 410,000 distinct CDR3 sequences, roughly 14% of which show up once; around 13% is in the top ten. Sequences were obtained from blood. The receptor set was obtained from a man between 18 and 35 years old with Graves' ophthalmopathy. The CDR3 runs from the conserved cysteine through the conserved F or W. Each record gives: D gene, clone size, J gene, V gene, CDR3 protein, CDR3 DNA. D genes are given only for firm matches. Only some rows state a clone size, as once, few, many or a class for expanded clones.

NA many TRBJ2-7 TRBV29-1 CSVEGRGLYEQYF TGCAGCGTTGAAGGGCGTGGACTGTACGAGCAGTACTTC
TRBD1 many TRBJ2-5 TRBV11-2 CASSLEVTGHQETQYF TGTGCCAGCAGCTTAGAAGTGACAGGGCACCAAGAGACCCAGTACTTC
NA NA TRBJ2-5 TRBV13 CASTPRGGPGSSGETQYF TGTGCCAGCACTCCAAGGGGGGGGCCGGGGTCTAGCGGCGAGACCCAGTACTTC
NA many TRBJ2-3 TRBV6-6 CASSYPLNPDRGGADTQYF TGTGCCAGCAGTTACCCACTTAATCCCGACAGGGGAGGGGCAGATACGCAGTATTTT
NA NA TRBJ2-1 TRBV9 CASSVDQGTEQFF TGTGCCAGCAGCGTAGATCAAGGGACAGAGCAGTTCTTC
TRBD2 NA TRBJ2-3 TRBV12-3/TRBV12-4 CASSFRGGLAGAPQYF TGTGCCAGCAGCTTCAGGGGGGGACTAGCGGGGGCTCCCCAGTATTTT
NA many TRBJ2-5 TRBV7-9 CASSSLTSRETQYF TGTGCCAGCAGCTCGCTGACTAGTCGGGAGACCCAGTACTTC
NA few TRBJ1-2 TRBV6-1 CATRKVGKGGYTF TGTGCCACGAGGAAAGTAGGCAAGGGTGGCTACACCTTC
NA NA TRBJ2-6 TRBV20-1 CSARVSYSGANVLTF TGCAGTGCTAGAGTCTCATACTCTGGGGCCAACGTCCTGACTTTC
NA few TRBJ2-4 TRBV7-9 CASSSPEAEAKNIQYF TGTGCCAGCAGCTCCCCCGAAGCCGAAGCCAAAAACATTCAGTACTTC
TRBD2 NA TRBJ2-5 TRBV5-1 CASSFTIILAGVKTQYF TGCGCCAGCAGCTTCACGATTATTCTAGCGGGGGTAAAGACCCAGTACTTC
NA many TRBJ2-7 TRBV7-6 CASSSDGEQYF TGTGCCAGCAGCTCGGATGGCGAGCAGTACTTC
NA few TRBJ2-7 TRBV5-6 CASTPIGSVHEQYF TGTGCCAGCACCCCTATAGGGAGTGTCCACGAGCAGTACTTC
NA many TRBJ2-3 TRBV11-2 CASSLGSPDTQYF TGTGCCAGCAGCTTAGGTAGCCCAGATACGCAGTATTTT
NA many TRBJ2-7 TRBV6-1 CASSSSASSYEQYF TGTGCCAGCAGTTCTAGCGCGAGCTCCTACGAGCAGTACTTC
NA NA TRBJ2-7 TRBV7-9 CASSMYSSDEQYF TGTGCCAGCAGCATGTATTCTAGCGACGAGCAGTACTTC
TRBD1 few TRBJ2-3 TRBV9 CASSQPAGGQYF TGTGCCAGCAGCCAACCCGCAGGGGGGCAGTATTTT
TRBD2 few TRBJ2-7 TRBV4-2 CASSQAFAGGRYEQYF TGTGCCAGCAGCCAAGCCTTCGCGGGAGGTAGATACGAGCAGTACTTC
NA many TRBJ1-5 TRBV12-3/TRBV12-4 CASSLARTDSNQPQHF TGTGCCAGCAGTTTAGCGCGGACAGATAGCAATCAGCCCCAGCATTTT
TRBD1 NA TRBJ2-2 TRBV20-1 CSVAGGLNTGELFF TGCAGTGTCGCAGGGGGCTTGAACACCGGGGAGCTGTTTTTT
TRBD1 few TRBJ2-6 TRBV10-3 CAISDPGQGYSGANVLTF TGTGCCATCAGTGACCCGGGACAGGGCTACTCTGGGGCCAACGTCCTGACTTTC
TRBD2 few TRBJ2-2 TRBV7-3 CASSSQTSGSTGELFF TGTGCCAGCAGCTCTCAGACTAGCGGGTCCACCGGGGAGCTGTTTTTT
NA NA TRBJ2-7 TRBV4-1 CASSQGQGEGGEQYF TGCGCCAGCAGCCAAGGTCAGGGAGAGGGGGGCGAGCAGTACTTC
NA NA TRBJ1-1 TRBV6-9 CASSYRMVGRAFF TGTGCCAGCAGTTACAGAATGGTGGGACGAGCTTTCTTT
NA NA TRBJ1-6 TRBV4-1 CASSSRDQFNSPLHF TGCGCCAGCAGCAGCCGGGACCAATTTAATTCACCCCTCCACTTT
NA NA TRBJ1-5 TRBV4-1 CASSQVGGGGPQHF TGCGCCAGCAGCCAAGTTGGGGGTGGGGGTCCCCAGCATTTT
NA many TRBJ1-2 TRBV12-3/TRBV12-4 CASSLKANYGYTF TGTGCCAGCAGTTTGAAAGCTAACTATGGCTACACCTTC
TRBD1 NA TRBJ1-4 TRBV6-1 CASSPTGASEKLFF TGTGCCAGCAGTCCGACAGGGGCAAGCGAAAAACTGTTTTTT
NA many TRBJ2-2 TRBV5-1 CASSSPGGANTGELFF TGCGCCAGCAGCTCCCCCGGGGGCGCGAACACCGGGGAGCTGTTTTTT
NA many TRBJ1-4 TRBV6-1 CASSSLHEKLFF TGTGCCAGCAGTTCCCTTCATGAAAAACTGTTTTTT
TRBD1 many TRBJ1-2 TRBV2 CASSDPDRRNYGYTF TGTGCCAGCAGTGATCCGGACAGGCGGAACTATGGCTACACCTTC
TRBD1 few TRBJ1-5 TRBV5-4 CASSFFDRDGNQPQHF TGTGCCAGCAGCTTCTTTGACAGGGACGGCAATCAGCCCCAGCATTTT
TRBD1 few TRBJ2-1 TRBV29-1 CSVERDRVYNEQFF TGCAGCGTTGAGAGGGACAGGGTTTACAATGAGCAGTTCTTC
TRBD2 NA TRBJ2-1 TRBV19 CASRGVTSGRYNEQFF TGTGCCAGTAGAGGGGTGACTAGCGGGAGGTACAATGAGCAGTTCTTC
NA many TRBJ1-4 TRBV27 CASKGGINEKLFF TGTGCCAGCAAGGGGGGCATTAATGAAAAACTGTTTTTT
TRBD2 many TRBJ2-2 TRBV6-1 CASSASLAGSTGELFF TGTGCCAGCAGTGCCTCACTAGCGGGGTCCACCGGGGAGCTGTTTTTT
NA many TRBJ2-2 TRBV6-1 CASSEAPGQEELFF TGTGCCAGCAGTGAAGCACCAGGGCAGGAGGAGCTGTTTTTT
TRBD1 NA TRBJ2-7 TRBV12-3/TRBV12-4 CASSLMPGQGSYEQYF TGTGCCAGCAGTTTGATGCCGGGACAGGGTTCCTACGAGCAGTACTTC
NA many TRBJ2-5 TRBV6-2/TRBV6-3 CASSSPHGETQYF TGTGCCAGCAGTTCCCCCCACGGCGAGACCCAGTACTTC
NA many TRBJ2-6 TRBV7-9 CASSLVTGTGANVLTF TGTGCCAGCAGCTTAGTTACAGGGACTGGGGCCAACGTCCTGACTTTC
NA NA TRBJ1-6 TRBV18 CASSLLGRNNSPLHF TGTGCCAGCTCACTACTTGGCAGAAATAATTCACCCCTCCACTTT
TRBD2 many TRBJ2-5 TRBV12-3/TRBV12-4 CASSTGTSDQETQYF TGTGCCAGCAGCACCGGGACTAGCGACCAAGAGACCCAGTACTTC
TRBD2 NA TRBJ2-6 TRBV27 CASSFGGTSGANVLTF TGTGCCAGCAGTTTCGGGGGGACCTCTGGGGCCAACGTCCTGACTTTC
NA NA TRBJ1-2 TRBV19 CASSIVGAPNPLGYGYTF TGTGCCAGTAGTATAGTTGGGGCTCCCAACCCGCTCGGCTATGGCTACACCTTC
NA NA TRBJ2-5 TRBV29-1 CSDPSGETQYF TGCAGCGATCCATCTGGAGAGACCCAGTACTTC
NA once TRBJ1-2 TRBV19 CASRNWAGGGYGYTF TGTGCCAGTAGGAATTGGGCAGGAGGAGGGTATGGCTACACCTTC
NA few TRBJ1-5 TRBV6-1 CASRGGPQPQHF TGTGCCAGCAGGGGGGGGCCCCAGCCCCAGCATTTT
NA few TRBJ2-1 TRBV10-1 CASSETYDNEQFF TGCGCCAGCAGTGAGACCTACGACAATGAGCAGTTCTTC
NA many TRBJ1-5 TRBV30 CAWSLQSNQPQHF TGTGCCTGGAGTCTGCAGAGCAATCAGCCCCAGCATTTT
TRBD2 many TRBJ2-3 TRBV2 CASSERHLAGPSTDTQYF TGTGCCAGCAGTGAAAGGCACCTAGCGGGGCCTAGCACAGATACGCAGTATTTT
NA many TRBJ2-7 TRBV30 CGLQGDSYEQYF TGTGGGCTACAGGGTGACTCCTACGAGCAGTACTTC
NA few TRBJ2-2 TRBV5-4 CASSGYKSRNTGELFF TGTGCCAGCAGCGGATACAAATCGCGGAACACCGGGGAGCTGTTTTTT
TRBD1 many TRBJ1-2 TRBV29-1 CSVGTGEDYGYTF TGCAGCGTCGGGACAGGGGAGGACTATGGCTACACCTTC
TRBD2 NA TRBJ2-2 TRBV28 CASSLVAGGPNTGELFF TGTGCCAGCAGTTTAGTAGCGGGGGGCCCTAACACCGGGGAGCTGTTTTTT
NA NA TRBJ2-7 TRBV11-2 CASSFLAGTGYEQYF TGTGCCAGCAGCTTTCTAGCGGGGACAGGGTACGAGCAGTACTTC
TRBD1 once TRBJ2-7 TRBV24-1 CATSADRASHEQYF TGTGCCACCAGTGCCGACAGGGCATCCCACGAGCAGTACTTC
TRBD2 NA TRBJ2-5 TRBV15 CAASRYYREGRSETQYF TGTGCCGCCAGCAGATATTACCGGGAGGGCCGGTCGGAGACCCAGTACTTC
NA NA TRBJ2-2 TRBV7-9 CASSLRGNSGELFF TGTGCCAGCAGCTTACGGGGGAATTCCGGGGAGCTGTTTTTT